This record concerns one TCR beta chain sequence. Its specificity is unknown. This record belongs to a study of T cell responses to AZD1222 COVID-19 vaccine. TCRdb's table, derived via immunoSEQ multiplex PCR, lists solely in-frame clones and lacks some. The table records approximately 160,000 clones, roughly 93% of them present only once. V was clipped by 1 base and J by 4 bases; unmatched bases: 2. Germline CDR1 SNHLY, CDR2 FYNNEI. The CDR3 runs to 15 residues. Study results and limitations: The repertoires were collected only after the peak T cell response. Along spike, vaccine-associated CD4 TCRs were found throughout, with dominance at 160-218 and 743-854. As reported, nearly half of all spike-specific TCRs target variant regions that are unmutated. Clonal diversity was possibly underestimated, and the donors were mostly white British, with more females.

This clonotype was obtained from an adult in good health. The sequencing here drew on peripheral blood, taken on day 0 of AZD1222 vaccination. The J gene is TRBJ2-2, the V gene TRBV2; TRBD2 matches 8 bases. The CDR3 DNA reads as TGTGCCAGCAGTGAAGGCGGGGGGAGCACCGGGGAGCTGTTTTTT. Amino acid sequence: CASSEGGGSTGELFF.